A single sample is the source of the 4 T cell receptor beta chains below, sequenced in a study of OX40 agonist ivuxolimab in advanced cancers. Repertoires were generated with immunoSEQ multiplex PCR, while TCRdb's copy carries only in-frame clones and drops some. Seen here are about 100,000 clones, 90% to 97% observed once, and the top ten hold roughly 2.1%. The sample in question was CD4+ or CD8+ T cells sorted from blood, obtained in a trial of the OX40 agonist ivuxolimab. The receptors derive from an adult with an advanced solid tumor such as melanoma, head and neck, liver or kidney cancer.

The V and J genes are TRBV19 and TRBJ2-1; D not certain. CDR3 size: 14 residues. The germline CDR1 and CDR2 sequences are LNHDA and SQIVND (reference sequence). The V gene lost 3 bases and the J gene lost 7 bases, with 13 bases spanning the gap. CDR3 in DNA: TGTGCCAGTAGTATCGCACCCACTGGGAATGAGCAGTTCTTC. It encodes CASSIAPTGNEQFF. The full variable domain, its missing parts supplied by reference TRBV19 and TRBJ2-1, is DGGITQSPKYLFRKEGQNVTLSCEQNLNHDAMYWYRQDPGQGLRLIYYSQIVNDFQKGDIAEGYSVSREKKESFPLTVTSAQKNPTAFYLCASSIAPTGNEQFFGPGTRLTVL.

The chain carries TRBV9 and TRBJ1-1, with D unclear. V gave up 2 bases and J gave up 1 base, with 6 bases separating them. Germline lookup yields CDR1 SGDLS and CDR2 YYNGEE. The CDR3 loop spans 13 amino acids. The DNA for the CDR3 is TGTGCCAGCAGCGTTACTAGGAACACTGAAGCTTTCTTT. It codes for CASSVTRNTEAFF.

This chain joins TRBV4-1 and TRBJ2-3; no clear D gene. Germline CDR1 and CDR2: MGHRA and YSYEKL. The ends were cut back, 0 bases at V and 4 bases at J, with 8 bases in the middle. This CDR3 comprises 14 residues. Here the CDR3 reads CASSQESPPDTQYF. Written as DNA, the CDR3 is TGCGCCAGCAGCCAAGAGTCGCCTCCAGATACGCAGTATTTT.

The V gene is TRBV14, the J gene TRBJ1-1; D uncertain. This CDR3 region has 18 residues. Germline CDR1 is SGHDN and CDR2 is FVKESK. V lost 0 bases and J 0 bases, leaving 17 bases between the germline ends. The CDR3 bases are TGTGCCAGCAGCCAAGAGATGTTTCTAGAGGGAATGAACACTGAAGCTTTCTTT. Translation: CASSQEMFLEGMNTEAFF.